The T cell receptor beta chain under discussion was sequenced for a study of CD8 T cells in ankylosing spondylitis. MiXCR, run by TCRdb on the 5' RACE reads, gives a single entry per CDR3 protein. The repertoire holds 85,000 to 100,000 distinct CDR3 sequences, 8.8% seen once, with just over 5% in the top ten. J gave up 3 bases and V 4 bases, and 1 base lay outside the gene matches. This CDR3 spans 15 amino acids. Germline CDR1 MNHNS, CDR2 SASEGT. The receptor's source is a male donor with ankylosing spondylitis or in good health (not recorded which). The sample consisted of blood, either unsorted or a sorted T cell fraction (not recorded which). V gene TRBV6-1 combines with J gene TRBJ2-1; TRBD2 agrees at 12 bases. In DNA, the CDR3 is TGTGCCAGCAGTGGGACTAGCGGGGTCTACAATGAGCAGTTCTTC. Protein sequence: CASSGTSGVYNEQFF.